This TCR beta chain was sequenced in a study of TIL therapy for anti-PD-1-resistant metastatic lung cancer. CDR3 length equals 15 residues. V gave up 5 bases and J gave up 4 bases, with 17 bases separating them. Germline loops: CDR1 SGHTA, CDR2 FQGNSA. The libraries were made with immunoSEQ v3. TCRdb's table, derived via immunoSEQ multiplex PCR, lists solely in-frame clones and lacks some. The table has approximately 95,000 clones, roughly 65% seen once; the top ten hold approximately 11%. Time point specified: pre-treatment sample, taken before nivolumab and TIL therapy. Most excised metastases sampled were pleural nodules or supraclavicular lymph nodes. Adults with stage 4 NSCLC were enrolled in a phase I trial.

The starting material was tumor tissue, obtained at baseline. The clonotype was recovered from a person between 25 and 80 years old with non-small cell lung cancer. The rearrangement links TRBV7-2 to TRBJ1-2; tentatively, D is TRBD1 (6 bases). The CDR3 region has the DNA TGTGCCAGCAGCGACGCGGGGGGCGCGGGCTATGGCTACACCTTC. This translates into CASSDAGGAGYGYTF.